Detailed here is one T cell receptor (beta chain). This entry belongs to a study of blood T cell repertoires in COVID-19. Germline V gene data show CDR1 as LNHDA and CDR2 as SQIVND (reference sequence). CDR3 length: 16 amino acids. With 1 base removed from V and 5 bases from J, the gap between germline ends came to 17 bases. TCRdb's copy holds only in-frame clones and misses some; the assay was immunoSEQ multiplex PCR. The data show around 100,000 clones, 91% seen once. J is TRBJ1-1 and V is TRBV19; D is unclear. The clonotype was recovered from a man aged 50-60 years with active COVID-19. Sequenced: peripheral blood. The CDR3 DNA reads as TGTGCCAGTAGTATAGTATCCGGGTACGGAACTACTGAAGCTTTCTTT. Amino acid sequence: CASSIVSGYGTTEAFF.